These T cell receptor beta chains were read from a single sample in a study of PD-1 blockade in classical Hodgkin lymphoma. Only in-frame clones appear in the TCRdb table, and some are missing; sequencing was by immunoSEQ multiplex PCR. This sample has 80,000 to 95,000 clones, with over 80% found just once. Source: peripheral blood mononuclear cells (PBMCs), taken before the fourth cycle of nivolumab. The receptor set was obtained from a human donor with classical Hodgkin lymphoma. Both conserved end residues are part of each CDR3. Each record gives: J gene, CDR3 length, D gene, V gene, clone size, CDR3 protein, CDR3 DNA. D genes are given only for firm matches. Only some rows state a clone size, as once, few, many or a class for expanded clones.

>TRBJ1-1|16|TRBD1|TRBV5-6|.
CASSPAAGTAGTEAFF
TGTGCCAGCAGCCCGGCTGCAGGGACAGCAGGCACTGAAGCTTTCTTT
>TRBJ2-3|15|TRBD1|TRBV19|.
CASREQGASSNTQYF
TGTGCCAGTAGGGAGCAGGGGGCATCTTCAAATACGCAGTATTTT
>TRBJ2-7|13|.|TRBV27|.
CASSTGGAFEQYF
TGTGCCAGCAGTACCGGAGGGGCATTCGAGCAGTACTTC
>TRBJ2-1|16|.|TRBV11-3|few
CASSLGGWERENEQFF
TGTGCCAGCAGCCTAGGGGGTTGGGAGAGGGAGAATGAGCAGTTCTTC
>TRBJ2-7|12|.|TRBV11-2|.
CASSLARHEQYF
TGTGCCAGCAGCTTAGCACGCCACGAGCAGTACTTC
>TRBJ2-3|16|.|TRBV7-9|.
CASSFYGGRSTDTQYF
TGTGCCAGCAGCTTTTATGGAGGACGCAGCACAGATACGCAGTATTTT
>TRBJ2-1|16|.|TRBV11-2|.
CASSSRLVSSYNEQFF
TGTGCCAGCAGCTCGCGACTGGTCAGCTCCTACAATGAGCAGTTCTTC
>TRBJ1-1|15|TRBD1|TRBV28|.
CASSSPGQTTTEAFF
TGTGCCAGCAGTTCACCGGGACAGACCACCACTGAAGCTTTCTTT
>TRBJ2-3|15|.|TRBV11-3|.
CASSLVVGDTDTQYF
TGTGCCAGCAGCTTAGTCGTAGGGGACACAGATACGCAGTATTTT
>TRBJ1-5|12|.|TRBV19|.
CASSYTNQPQHF
TGTGCCAGTAGTTATACCAATCAGCCCCAGCATTTT
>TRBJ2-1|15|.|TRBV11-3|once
CASSLGSGRNNEQFF
TGTGCCAGCAGCTTAGGTAGCGGAAGAAACAATGAGCAGTTCTTC
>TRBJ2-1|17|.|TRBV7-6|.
CASSLRPLSSDRNEQFF
TGTGCCAGCAGCTTACGCCCGCTGTCTAGCGACCGCAATGAGCAGTTCTTC
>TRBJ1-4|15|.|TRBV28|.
CASSPRGPLGEKLFF
TGTGCCAGCAGTCCCCGTGGGCCCTTGGGTGAAAAACTGTTTTTT
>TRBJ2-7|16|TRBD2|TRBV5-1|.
CASSLTSGRAAYEQYF
TGCGCCAGCAGCTTGACTAGCGGGAGGGCTGCCTACGAGCAGTACTTC
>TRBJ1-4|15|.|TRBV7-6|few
CASSLVPGENEKLFF
TGTGCCAGCAGCTTAGTCCCGGGAGAGAATGAAAAACTGTTTTTT
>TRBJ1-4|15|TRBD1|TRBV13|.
CASSLAGGANEKLFF
TGTGCCAGCAGCTTGGCAGGGGGCGCGAATGAAAAACTGTTTTTT
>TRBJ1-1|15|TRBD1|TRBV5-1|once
CASSPGQGMGTEAFF
TGCGCCAGCAGCCCGGGACAGGGGATGGGCACTGAAGCTTTCTTT
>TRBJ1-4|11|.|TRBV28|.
CASSPNEKLFF
TGTGCCAGCAGTCCCAATGAAAAACTGTTTTTT
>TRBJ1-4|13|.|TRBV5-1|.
CASSFMGIEKLFF
TGCGCCAGCAGCTTTATGGGGATTGAAAAACTGTTTTTT
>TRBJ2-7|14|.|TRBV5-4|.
CASSPDPYSYEQYF
TGTGCCAGCAGCCCGGACCCTTACTCCTACGAGCAGTACTTC
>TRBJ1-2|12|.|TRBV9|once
CASSAANYGYTF
TGTGCCAGCAGCGCAGCTAACTATGGCTACACCTTC
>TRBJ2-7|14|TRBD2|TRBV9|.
CASSEGLGIYEQYF
TGTGCCAGCAGCGAGGGACTAGGCATCTACGAGCAGTACTTC
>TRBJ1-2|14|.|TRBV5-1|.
CASSFGGGAGGYTF
TGCGCCAGCAGCTTCGGAGGAGGGGCAGGTGGCTACACCTTC
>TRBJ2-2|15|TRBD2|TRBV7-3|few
CASSLTSGSAGELFF
TGTGCCAGCAGCTTGACTAGCGGGAGTGCCGGGGAGCTGTTTTTT
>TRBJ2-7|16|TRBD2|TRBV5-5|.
CASSLERGLIRYEQYF
TGTGCCAGCAGCTTGGAGCGGGGACTAATTCGATACGAGCAGTACTTC
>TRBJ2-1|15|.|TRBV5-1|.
CASSLEAGTFNEQFF
TGCGCCAGCAGCTTGGAGGCCGGGACCTTCAATGAGCAGTTCTTC
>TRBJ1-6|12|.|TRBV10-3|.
CAIGGGNSPLHF
TGTGCCATCGGGGGAGGCAATTCACCCCTCCACTTT
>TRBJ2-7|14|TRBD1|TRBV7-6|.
CASSLGTGFLEQYF
TGTGCCAGCAGCTTAGGGACAGGGTTTCTCGAGCAGTACTTC
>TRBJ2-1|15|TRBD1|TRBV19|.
CASSSRDRGTDEQFF
TGTGCCAGTAGTTCCCGGGACAGGGGGACCGATGAGCAGTTCTTC
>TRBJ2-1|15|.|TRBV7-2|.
CASSLADSSYNEQFF
TGTGCCAGCAGCTTAGCGGACAGCTCCTACAATGAGCAGTTCTTC
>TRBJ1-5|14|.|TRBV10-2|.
CASSGETPNQPQHF
TGCGCCAGCAGTGGGGAGACACCGAATCAGCCCCAGCATTTT
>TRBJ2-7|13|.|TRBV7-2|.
CASSLIGSYEQYF
TGTGCCAGCAGCTTAATAGGCTCCTACGAGCAGTACTTC
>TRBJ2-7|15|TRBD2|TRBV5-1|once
CASSSTSGSTYEQYF
TGCGCCAGCAGCTCGACTAGCGGGTCGACCTACGAGCAGTACTTC
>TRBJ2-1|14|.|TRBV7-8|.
CASSLDLGGDEQFF
TGTGCCAGCAGCCTCGACCTAGGGGGGGATGAGCAGTTCTTC
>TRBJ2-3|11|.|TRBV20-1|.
CSAVIVDTQYF
TGCAGTGCTGTTATAGTAGATACGCAGTATTTT
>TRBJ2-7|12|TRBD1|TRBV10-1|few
CASGQQGSEQYF
TGCGCCAGCGGTCAACAGGGGAGTGAGCAGTACTTC
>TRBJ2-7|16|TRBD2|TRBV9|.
CASSPGLAGDSYEQYF
TGTGCCAGCAGCCCTGGACTAGCGGGGGACTCCTACGAGCAGTACTTC
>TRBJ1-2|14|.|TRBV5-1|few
CASSLRSRDYGYTF
TGCGCCAGCAGCTTGAGGAGCAGGGACTATGGCTACACCTTC
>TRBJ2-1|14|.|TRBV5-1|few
CASSLGLAVNEQFF
TGCGCCAGCAGCTTGGGGTTAGCTGTCAATGAGCAGTTCTTC
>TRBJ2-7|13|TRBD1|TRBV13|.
CASSWGQVNEQYF
TGTGCCAGCAGCTGGGGACAGGTAAACGAGCAGTACTTC
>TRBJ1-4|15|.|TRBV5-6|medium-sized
CATGGAYTTNEKLFF
TGTGCCACGGGTGGGGCCTATACAACTAATGAAAAACTGTTTTTT
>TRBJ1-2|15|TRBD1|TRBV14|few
CASSQEGQRNYGYTF
TGTGCCAGCAGCCAAGAGGGACAGCGAAACTATGGCTACACCTTC
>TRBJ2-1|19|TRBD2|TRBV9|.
CASRERLAGGPESYNEQFF
TGTGCCAGCAGGGAAAGACTAGCGGGAGGGCCCGAGTCCTACAATGAGCAGTTCTTC
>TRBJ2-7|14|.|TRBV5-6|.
CASSLVSGTGQQYF
TGTGCCAGCAGCTTGGTTTCAGGGACTGGCCAGCAGTACTTC
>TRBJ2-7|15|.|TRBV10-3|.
CAISGRLESSYEQYF
TGTGCCATCAGTGGCCGTCTGGAGTCCTCCTACGAGCAGTACTTC
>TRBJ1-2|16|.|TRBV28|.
CASTTFGGGKRIRYTF
TGTGCCAGCACCACTTTCGGCGGGGGGAAGCGAATCCGCTACACCTTC